These T cell receptor beta chains were read from a single sample in a study of blood T cell repertoires in COVID-19. Libraries were prepared by immunoSEQ multiplex PCR; TCRdb keeps only in-frame clonotypes and omits some of them. The sample lists about 11,000 clones; 84% were seen once. Source material: peripheral blood. Every receptor here comes from a man in his forties or fifties with active COVID-19. Both conserved end residues are part of each CDR3. A D gene is named only where the DNA matches it firmly. Expanded clones get a size class; other rows say once, few or many, or leave the size out.

D gene: -; clone size: -; J gene: TRBJ2-7; V gene: TRBV11-2; CDR3 DNA: TGTGCCAGCAGCTTAGCCGACTCCAGCAGCTCCTACGAGCAGTACTTC; CDR3 protein: CASSLADSSSSYEQYF
D gene: -; clone size: -; J gene: TRBJ2-5; V gene: TRBV11-1; CDR3 DNA: TGTGCCAGCAGCTCGGGGGATGGGACCCAGTACTTC; CDR3 protein: CASSSGDGTQYF
D gene: -; clone size: -; J gene: TRBJ2-7; V gene: TRBV3-1/TRBV3-2; CDR3 DNA: TGTGCCAGCAGCCAAGGGGCAGGGAACTACGAGCAGTACTTC; CDR3 protein: CASSQGAGNYEQYF
D gene: TRBD1; clone size: few; J gene: TRBJ1-1; V gene: TRBV18; CDR3 DNA: TGTGCCAGCTCAACCGGCCCGAGACAGGGCCTTGAAGCTTTCTTT; CDR3 protein: CASSTGPRQGLEAFF
D gene: -; clone size: -; J gene: TRBJ2-5; V gene: TRBV7-9; CDR3 DNA: TGTGCCAGCAGGAGGGAGCGGGAAGAGACCCAGTACTTC; CDR3 protein: CASRREREETQYF
D gene: TRBD1; clone size: few; J gene: TRBJ2-7; V gene: TRBV11-3; CDR3 DNA: TGTGCCAGCAGCCACCGGGACAGGGCCCTCGAGCAGTACTTC; CDR3 protein: CASSHRDRALEQYF
D gene: TRBD1; clone size: once; J gene: TRBJ2-5; V gene: TRBV7-6; CDR3 DNA: TGTGCCAGCAGCCTTGGAACCGGGACAGGGGGCTCCACATACCAAGAGACCCAGTACTTC; CDR3 protein: CASSLGTGTGGSTYQETQYF
D gene: TRBD1; clone size: -; J gene: TRBJ2-7; V gene: TRBV27; CDR3 DNA: TGTGCCAGCAGCCGGGACAGGGGACTATACGAGCAGTACTTC; CDR3 protein: CASSRDRGLYEQYF
D gene: -; clone size: -; J gene: TRBJ1-1; V gene: TRBV4-1; CDR3 DNA: TGCGCCAGCAGCCAAGCAACTACGGTGAACACTGAAGCTTTCTTT; CDR3 protein: CASSQATTVNTEAFF
D gene: TRBD2; clone size: -; J gene: TRBJ2-7; V gene: TRBV2; CDR3 DNA: TGTGCCAGCACCGGGGGGGCCTACGAGCAGTACTTC; CDR3 protein: CASTGGAYEQYF
D gene: -; clone size: -; J gene: TRBJ1-1; V gene: TRBV9; CDR3 DNA: TGTGCCAGCAGCGAACCGGGAGCCGGCACTGAAGCTTTCTTT; CDR3 protein: CASSEPGAGTEAFF
D gene: TRBD1; clone size: -; J gene: TRBJ1-2; V gene: TRBV28; CDR3 DNA: TGTGCCAGCACCTCTGACAGGGGGCGTAATGGCTACACCTTC; CDR3 protein: CASTSDRGRNGYTF
D gene: -; clone size: -; J gene: TRBJ2-7; V gene: TRBV6-5; CDR3 DNA: TGTGCCAGCAGTGACTCTGGGGGGTTCGAGCAGTACTTC; CDR3 protein: CASSDSGGFEQYF
D gene: -; clone size: once; J gene: TRBJ2-2; V gene: TRBV29-1; CDR3 DNA: TGCAGCGTAGCAGTGAGGGAGCGCGGAAACACCGGGGAGCTGTTTTTT; CDR3 protein: CSVAVRERGNTGELFF
D gene: TRBD1; clone size: once; J gene: TRBJ2-7; V gene: TRBV3-1/TRBV3-2; CDR3 DNA: TGTGCCAGCAGCCAAGACCGGGACAGCTCCTACGAGCAGTACTTC; CDR3 protein: CASSQDRDSSYEQYF
D gene: -; clone size: -; J gene: TRBJ2-7; V gene: TRBV9; CDR3 DNA: TGTGCCAGCAGCGTAGATAAAGAGCAGTACTTC; CDR3 protein: CASSVDKEQYF
D gene: TRBD1; clone size: -; J gene: TRBJ2-4; V gene: TRBV20-1; CDR3 DNA: TGCAGTGCTAGTGATCCCGGGACAGGGGAAAACATTCAGTACTTC; CDR3 protein: CSASDPGTGENIQYF
D gene: TRBD1; clone size: -; J gene: TRBJ2-5; V gene: TRBV28; CDR3 DNA: TGTGCCAGCAGTCCCCCAGGACAGGGGGCTTTTTCCGAGACCCAGTACTTC; CDR3 protein: CASSPPGQGAFSETQYF
D gene: -; clone size: -; J gene: TRBJ2-2; V gene: TRBV7-9; CDR3 DNA: TGTGCCAGCAGCTTAGGTCCGTATAACACCGGGGAGCTGTTTTTT; CDR3 protein: CASSLGPYNTGELFF
D gene: -; clone size: -; J gene: TRBJ1-2; V gene: TRBV19; CDR3 DNA: TGTGCCAGTTCCACCGGGACTTCCTATGGCTACACCTTC; CDR3 protein: CASSTGTSYGYTF
D gene: TRBD2; clone size: -; J gene: TRBJ2-1; V gene: TRBV5-6; CDR3 DNA: TGTGCCAGCAACGAGCGGGAGGTCTCCTACAATGAGCAGTTCTTC; CDR3 protein: CASNEREVSYNEQFF
D gene: TRBD2; clone size: -; J gene: TRBJ2-1; V gene: TRBV11-1; CDR3 DNA: TGTGCCAGCAGTGTTGCGGGAGGCTCCAATGAGCAGTTCTTC; CDR3 protein: CASSVAGGSNEQFF
D gene: TRBD1; clone size: -; J gene: TRBJ2-7; V gene: TRBV4-1; CDR3 DNA: TGCGCCAGCAGCCCCGGGACAGGGTACACCTACGAGCAGTACTTC; CDR3 protein: CASSPGTGYTYEQYF
D gene: TRBD2; clone size: once; J gene: TRBJ2-7; V gene: TRBV15; CDR3 DNA: TGTGCCACCAGTCACCGGGGGGGTACATACGAGCAGTACTTC; CDR3 protein: CATSHRGGTYEQYF
D gene: TRBD1; clone size: -; J gene: TRBJ1-3; V gene: TRBV7-8; CDR3 DNA: TGTGCCAGCAGCCCGGGGACAGGGGGATCTGGAAACACCATATATTTT; CDR3 protein: CASSPGTGGSGNTIYF
D gene: TRBD1; clone size: -; J gene: TRBJ1-2; V gene: TRBV28; CDR3 DNA: TGTGCCAGCAAGAAGGTGGACAGGTCTTATGGCTACACCTTC; CDR3 protein: CASKKVDRSYGYTF
D gene: -; clone size: -; J gene: TRBJ2-1; V gene: TRBV1; CDR3 DNA: TGCACCAGCAGGCTACCGGCTAGCGGGAGAGTGGGTGAGCAGTTCTTC; CDR3 protein: CTSRLPASGRVGEQFF
D gene: -; clone size: -; J gene: TRBJ2-6; V gene: TRBV19; CDR3 DNA: TGTGCCAGTAGTGCCGCCACGGAGGGGGCCAACGTCCTGACTTTC; CDR3 protein: CASSAATEGANVLTF
D gene: TRBD2; clone size: -; J gene: TRBJ2-6; V gene: TRBV9; CDR3 DNA: TGTGCCAGCAGCGTAGCTTCCCGGGGGGCTGGGGCCAACGTCCTGACTTTC; CDR3 protein: CASSVASRGAGANVLTF
D gene: TRBD2; clone size: -; J gene: TRBJ2-5; V gene: TRBV27; CDR3 DNA: TGTGCCAGCAGTTTAGGGCTAGCGGGAGGGGGAGAGACCCAGTACTTC; CDR3 protein: CASSLGLAGGGETQYF
D gene: -; clone size: -; J gene: TRBJ2-5; V gene: TRBV7-3; CDR3 DNA: TGTGCCAGCAGCCCACCCCAGGGCCAAGAGACCCAGTACTTC; CDR3 protein: CASSPPQGQETQYF
D gene: -; clone size: -; J gene: TRBJ2-7; V gene: TRBV29-1; CDR3 DNA: TGCAGCGCCGGTGACTCCTACGAGCAGTACTTC; CDR3 protein: CSAGDSYEQYF
D gene: -; clone size: -; J gene: TRBJ1-1; V gene: TRBV6-1; CDR3 DNA: TGTGCCAGCCGGGAGACAGACAAAGCTTTCTTT; CDR3 protein: CASRETDKAFF
D gene: -; clone size: -; J gene: TRBJ1-1; V gene: TRBV14; CDR3 DNA: TGTGCCAGCAGCCATGGAGGGGTCGACACTGAAGCTTTCTTT; CDR3 protein: CASSHGGVDTEAFF
D gene: -; clone size: -; J gene: TRBJ1-5; V gene: TRBV6-1; CDR3 DNA: TGTGCCAGCAGTGGGTTGTCAGGTTATAGCAATCAGCCCCAGCATTTT; CDR3 protein: CASSGLSGYSNQPQHF
D gene: -; clone size: -; J gene: TRBJ2-2; V gene: TRBV9; CDR3 DNA: TGTGCCAGCAGCGTGGCAAGCGGCCCCGGGGAGCTGTTTTTT; CDR3 protein: CASSVASGPGELFF
D gene: -; clone size: -; J gene: TRBJ2-3; V gene: TRBV27; CDR3 DNA: TGTGCCAGCAGGGAAACAGGGAAGAGCACAGATACGCAGTATTTT; CDR3 protein: CASRETGKSTDTQYF
D gene: TRBD2; clone size: once; J gene: TRBJ2-3; V gene: TRBV7-9; CDR3 DNA: TGTGCCAGCAGCCGACTAGCCGACACAGATACGCAGTATTTT; CDR3 protein: CASSRLADTDTQYF
D gene: -; clone size: -; J gene: TRBJ2-7; V gene: TRBV29-1; CDR3 DNA: TGCAGCGTTGGGGGCGATCTACTCAACGGTTACGAGCAGTACTTC; CDR3 protein: CSVGGDLLNGYEQYF
D gene: TRBD2; clone size: -; J gene: TRBJ2-2; V gene: TRBV7-6; CDR3 DNA: TGTGCCAGCAGCCCCTCGGGGGGGCCGGGCGGGGAGCTGTTTTTT; CDR3 protein: CASSPSGGPGGELFF
D gene: -; clone size: -; J gene: TRBJ2-1; V gene: TRBV3-1/TRBV3-2; CDR3 DNA: TGTGCCAGCAGGGACGGGACAAGCGGCTACAATGAGCAGTTCTTC; CDR3 protein: CASRDGTSGYNEQFF
D gene: -; clone size: once; J gene: TRBJ2-3; V gene: TRBV2; CDR3 DNA: TGTGCCAGCAGTGGCGGTAGCACAGATACGCAGTATTTT; CDR3 protein: CASSGGSTDTQYF
D gene: -; clone size: -; J gene: TRBJ2-7; V gene: TRBV14; CDR3 DNA: TGTGCCAGCAGCCCCGGTGATGGCTACGAGCAGTACTTC; CDR3 protein: CASSPGDGYEQYF
D gene: TRBD2; clone size: large; J gene: TRBJ2-7; V gene: TRBV28; CDR3 DNA: TGTGCCAGCAGAACTAGCGGAGATATATACGAGCAGTACTTC; CDR3 protein: CASRTSGDIYEQYF
D gene: TRBD1; clone size: -; J gene: TRBJ2-1; V gene: TRBV28; CDR3 DNA: TGTGCCAGCAGTTCATGGGACAGTATGTCCTACAATGAGCAGTTCTTC; CDR3 protein: CASSSWDSMSYNEQFF
D gene: -; clone size: medium-sized; J gene: TRBJ1-5; V gene: TRBV6-6; CDR3 DNA: TGTGCCAGCAGTTACTCGGGGCCTGATCAGCCCCAGCATTTT; CDR3 protein: CASSYSGPDQPQHF
D gene: -; clone size: once; J gene: TRBJ2-3; V gene: TRBV20-1; CDR3 DNA: TGCAGTGCTAGTTTTGCACGGGGCACAGATACGCAGTATTTT; CDR3 protein: CSASFARGTDTQYF
D gene: TRBD2; clone size: -; J gene: TRBJ2-3; V gene: TRBV7-8; CDR3 DNA: TGTGCCAGCAGCTTATCGGGACTAGCGGGAGGAGATACGCAGTATTTT; CDR3 protein: CASSLSGLAGGDTQYF
D gene: -; clone size: -; J gene: TRBJ2-1; V gene: TRBV28; CDR3 DNA: TGTGCCAGCAGTTTAGGTACCCTGGCGGATGAGCAGTTCTTC; CDR3 protein: CASSLGTLADEQFF
D gene: TRBD1; clone size: -; J gene: TRBJ1-2; V gene: TRBV2; CDR3 DNA: TGTGCCAGCATGCCAGGGGGCATTAACTATGGCTACACCTTC; CDR3 protein: CASMPGGINYGYTF
D gene: -; clone size: -; J gene: TRBJ1-5; V gene: TRBV11-2; CDR3 DNA: TGTGCCAGCAGCTCTCATGGGGGGATCGATCAGCCCCAGCATTTT; CDR3 protein: CASSSHGGIDQPQHF